The clone carrying this T cell receptor beta chain was counted only a few times. The germline gives CDR1 SGHRS, CDR2 YFSETQ. The germline V and J ends were trimmed by 0 bases and 7 bases, with 15 bases remaining between them. There are 15 residues in the CDR3. Unique molecular identifiers were included in an RNA-based 3' RACE TCR library. TCRdb recomputed calls from the 3' RACE reads with MiXCR, one row per CDR3 protein. The data hold more than 85,000 distinct CDR3 sequences, with about 6.9% observed a single time. These data belong to a study of HIV-infected children after antiretroviral therapy interruption. Treatment meaning: PENTA 11 planned treatment interruption arm or continuous ART arm.

Sequencing was performed on CD45RA+ CD4+ T cells from PBMCs, pooled from several time points, taken from a donor given antiretroviral therapy, either interrupted or continuous. Described subset: naive CD4+ CD45RA+ CD45RO- T cells. V and J are TRBV5-1 and TRBJ2-3; perhaps TRBD2 as D (5 bases). This receptor was obtained from a pool of human donors with HIV. This CDR3 is CASSLATGSPNTQYF. CDR3 bases: TGCGCCAGCAGCTTGGCCACGGGGAGTCCTAATACGCAGTATTTT.